These 27 T cell receptor beta chains share one sample of origin, sequenced in a study of cytomegalovirus exposure and HLA in healthy donors. It was with 60 Vbeta and 13 Jbeta primers that the PCR ran. Data came from immunoSEQ multiplex PCR; TCRdb stores just in-frame clones and leaves some out. The sample lists more than 110,000 clones; around 70% were seen once. The sample consisted of PBMCs. The receptor set was obtained from a woman aged 55-70 years in good health and CMV-seropositive.

The V and J genes are TRBV2 and TRBJ2-7; D possibly corresponds to TRBD1 (5 bases). This CDR3 spans 15 amino acids. Germline V lookup: CDR1 SNHLY, CDR2 FYNNEI. V was pared by 0 bases and J by 3 bases, with 12 bases between. CDR3 in amino acids: CASSEALQGFYEQYF. As DNA, the CDR3 is TGTGCCAGCAGTGAAGCGCTTCAGGGTTTCTACGAGCAGTACTTC. Full variable domain (outside the CDR3, taken from reference TRBV2 and TRBJ2-7): EPEVTQTPSHQVTQMGQEVILRCVPISNHLYFYWYRQILGQKVEFLVSFYNNEISEKSEIFDDQFSVERPDGSNFTLKIRSTKLEDSAMYFCASSEALQGFYEQYFGPGTRLTVT.

V gene TRBV9 combines with J gene TRBJ1-2, with 9 bases lining up with TRBD1. In germline, CDR1 is SGDLS, CDR2 YYNGEE. Trimming removed 4 bases from V and 8 bases from J; junction bases left unmatched: 12. The CDR3 loop spans 15 amino acids. This chain's CDR3 is CASSPHRDRDYGYTF. For the CDR3, the DNA is TGTGCCAGCAGCCCCCACCGGGACAGGGATTACGGCTACACCTTC.

CDR3 in amino acids: CASGLLSTVSNQPQHF. The CDR3 bases are TGTGCTAGTGGTTTGCTCTCGACAGTTAGCAATCAGCCCCAGCATTTT. This chain uses TRBV12-5 with TRBJ1-5; possible D gene TRBD1, 5 bases. With 2 bases removed from V and 0 bases from J, the gap between germline ends came to 11 bases. Germline V gives CDR1 LGHNT, CDR2 FRNRAP. The CDR3 is 16 residues long.

V and J are TRBV6-5 and TRBJ1-2; 8 nucleotides match TRBD1. V shed 4 bases and J 6 bases; nucleotides not matched to a gene: 7. This CDR3 region has 14 residues. CDR1 and CDR2 (germline): MNHEY, SVGAGI. CDR3 protein: CASSSKDRVNGYTF. CDR3 sequence (DNA): TGTGCCAGCAGTTCGAAGGACAGGGTAAATGGCTACACCTTC.

The chain employs TRBV27 and TRBJ1-5, with TRBD1 matching over 10 bases. The CDR3 is 14 residues long. Germline trimming cut 5 bases from V and 5 bases from J; bases unmatched to any gene: 3. Germline loops: CDR1 MNHEY, CDR2 SMNVEV (reference sequence). The CDR3 DNA is TGTGCCAGCAGTCGACAGGGGGCATATCAGCCCCAGCATTTT. The encoded protein is CASSRQGAYQPQHF.

In its sample, this clone was seen a few times. The chain has TRBV30 and TRBJ1-3, with no clear D. V was cut by 0 bases and J by 0 bases, with 18 bases left in between. The CDR3 contains 18 residues. CDR1 and CDR2 (germline): GTSNPN, SVGIG (reference sequence). Here the CDR3 reads CAWSVGRAHFPSGNTIYF. The CDR3, as DNA: TGTGCCTGGAGTGTAGGGAGGGCTCACTTTCCCTCTGGAAACACCATATATTTT. The full variable domain, rest sourced from reference TRBV30 and TRBJ1-3, is SQTIHQWPATLVQPVGSPLSLECTVEGTSNPNLYWYRQAAGRGLQLLFYSVGIGQISSEVPQNLSASRPQDRQFILSSKKLLLSDSGFYLCAWSVGRAHFPSGNTIYFGEGSWLTVV.

On this clone itself: This specimen includes other DNA sequences encoding the same CDR3. The chain has TRBV5-1 and TRBJ2-7; 9 positions agree with TRBD1. J gave up 5 bases and V 2 bases, and 2 bases lay outside the gene matches. The CDR3 consists of 13 residues. Germline CDR1 and CDR2: SGHRS and YFSETQ. This CDR3 is CASSLRQGDEQYF. CDR3 DNA sequence: TGCGCCAGCAGCTTACGACAGGGGGACGAGCAGTACTTC.

This chain uses TRBV4-2 with TRBJ1-1; 10 bases are shared with TRBD1. The CDR3 is made up of 17 amino acids. Germline V CDR1 and CDR2: LGHNA, YNFKEQ. V lost 2 bases and J lost 2; bases outside the gene matches: 8. CDR3 sequence: CASSQIEWDRGNTEAFF. CDR3 sequence (DNA): TGTGCCAGCAGCCAAATAGAATGGGACAGGGGTAACACTGAAGCTTTCTTT.

V gene TRBV7-9 combines with J gene TRBJ1-1; D remains ambiguous. CDR3 length: 14 amino acids. Germline V lookup: CDR1 SEHNR, CDR2 FQNEAQ (reference sequence). The germline V and J ends were trimmed by 3 bases and 1 base, with 9 bases remaining between them. The CDR3 here is CASSFDFGNTEAFF. CDR3 sequence (DNA): TGTGCCAGCAGCTTTGACTTCGGGAACACTGAAGCTTTCTTT.

This clone was seen only a few times. The chain has TRBV4-2 and TRBJ2-7; possibly TRBD2 for D (5 bases). V lost 1 base and J lost 2, with 12 bases in between. CDR1 and CDR2 (germline): LGHNA, YNFKEQ. CDR3 length: 15 residues. The CDR3 here is CASSQARGATYEQYF. CDR3 bases: TGTGCCAGCAGCCAAGCTCGGGGAGCAACCTACGAGCAGTACTTC.

CDR3 coding DNA: TGCGCCAGCAGCTTGGTTTCGGGACAGCTAAACACTGAAGCTTTCTTT. It translates to CASSLVSGQLNTEAFF. The chain joins TRBV5-1 to TRBJ1-1, with 7 bases aligning to TRBD1. The CDR3 is 16 amino acids. Germline-derived CDR1 and CDR2 are SGHRS and YFSETQ. The trim removed 0 bases at V and 2 bases at J, leaving 7 bases unmatched.

This chain uses TRBV5-3 with TRBJ2-1, with TRBD1 as a possible D gene (6 bases). TRBV5-3 is known as an ORF, though its function is uncertain. The CDR3 has 18 amino acids. The V gene lost 4 bases and the J gene lost 5 bases, with 25 bases spanning the gap. CDR3 residues: CARSQGGDYPSINNEQFF. The CDR3 region has the DNA TGTGCCAGAAGCCAAGGGGGAGACTACCCCTCAATTAACAATGAGCAGTTCTTC.

The V and J genes are TRBV9 and TRBJ2-1; D remains unclear. Germline CDR1 and CDR2: SGDLS and YYNGEE. Between the trimmed V and J ends, which lost 4 bases and 4 bases, there was a span of 15 bases. This CDR3 contains 15 residues. This chain's CDR3 is CASSPAPHRYNEQFF. CDR3 DNA: TGTGCCAGCAGCCCTGCCCCGCACAGATACAATGAGCAGTTCTTC.

This clone turned up a few times. The chain has TRBV6-5 and TRBJ2-3; 7 bases map to TRBD1. This CDR3 spans 13 amino acids. The V segment lost 5 bases and the J segment 11 bases; nucleotides outside the gene matches: 10. The germline CDR1 and CDR2 sequences are MNHEY and SVGAGI. In nucleotides, the CDR3 is TGTGCCAGCAGTCCTGACAGGGTGATAGTGCAGTATTTT. Its translation is CASSPDRVIVQYF.

This clone appeared once. The J gene is TRBJ1-1, the V gene TRBV28; TRBD1 is a possible D gene (6 bases). CDR3 size: 12 residues. Germline lookup yields CDR1 MDHEN and CDR2 SYDVKM. Trimming pared 5 bases from V and 11 bases from J, leaving 15 bases between. CDR3 DNA: TGTGCCAGCAGTCCCACAGGGTCTCGGGCTTTCTTT. It specifies CASSPTGSRAFF.

This clone has only a few counts. V gene TRBV6-6 combines with J gene TRBJ1-1; 9 nucleotides align to TRBD1. The CDR3 has 14 residues. V shed 5 bases, J shed 1 base, and the junction held 2 bases outside the gene matches. Germline values: CDR1 MNHNY, CDR2 SVGAGI (reference sequence). This chain's CDR3 is CASSPTGGNTEAFF. The CDR3 region has the DNA TGTGCCAGCAGTCCGACAGGGGGGAACACTGAAGCTTTCTTT.

This clone was observed a handful of times. V gene TRBV6-6 combines with J gene TRBJ1-2, with 7 bases lining up with TRBD1. With V trimmed by 4 bases and J by 1 base, 9 bases remained unmatched. Looked up from germline, CDR1 is MNHNY and CDR2 is SVGAGI (reference sequence). This CDR3 comprises 16 residues. This CDR3 is CASSSYRGRGNYGYTF. The CDR3 DNA is TGTGCCAGCAGTTCATACAGGGGTAGGGGTAACTATGGCTACACCTTC.

The CDR3 spells CSVPKDRENGYTF. The CDR3 nucleotides are TGCAGCGTTCCTAAGGACAGGGAAAATGGCTACACCTTC. The chain is built from TRBV29-1 and TRBJ1-2; 8 nucleotides align to TRBD1. This CDR3 contains 13 residues. Trimming took 5 bases from V and 6 from J; bases not matched to a gene: 8. CDR1 and CDR2 from the germline V gene are SQVTM and ANQGSEA.

The V call is TRBV25-1, the J call TRBJ1-1; 7 positions match TRBD1. Germline CDR1 MGHDK, CDR2 SYGVNS. CDR3 length: 15 residues. V shed 3 bases, J shed 5 bases, and the junction held 9 bases outside the gene matches. The DNA of the CDR3 is TGTGCCAGCAGTGACGTCAAATCAGGGGGAACTGAAGCTTTCTTT. It is translated as CASSDVKSGGTEAFF.

The chain has TRBV5-1 and TRBJ2-7; D might be TRBD1 (6 bases). V was trimmed by 3 bases and J by 2 bases, leaving 12 bases between them. This CDR3 is 14 amino acids long. Germline CDR1 and CDR2: SGHRS and YFSETQ. The CDR3 DNA sequence: TGCGCCAGCAGCTCCTTGGACAGAACCTACGAGCAGTACTTC. This translates into CASSSLDRTYEQYF.

This clone has only a few counts. The V and J genes are TRBV30 and TRBJ2-1; 7 bases are a match to TRBD2. There are 14 residues in the CDR3. Germline V lookup: CDR1 GTSNPN, CDR2 SVGIG (reference sequence). The ends lost 2 bases at V and 0 bases at J; junction bases unmatched: 1. The CDR3 sequence: CAWSSGVSYNEQFF. Written as DNA, the CDR3 is TGTGCCTGGAGTAGCGGGGTCTCCTACAATGAGCAGTTCTTC.

The chain employs TRBV29-1 and TRBJ2-4; 12 nucleotides align to TRBD2. J lost 0 bases, V lost 5 bases, and 14 bases had no gene match. Germline V CDR1 and CDR2: SQVTM, ANQGSEA. This CDR3 spans 19 amino acids. CDR3 coding DNA: TGCAGCGTTAATGAAGCCCTAGGACTAGCGGGACCAGCCAAAAACATTCAGTACTTC. Translated: CSVNEALGLAGPAKNIQYF.

The DNA of the CDR3 is TGTGCCAGCAGCGGGGTTTCTAATGAAAAACTGTTTTTT. It encodes CASSGVSNEKLFF. This sequence joins TRBV28 and TRBJ1-4; D not certain. Trimming left V 6 bases short and J 3 bases short, with 8 bases between. The CDR3 contains 13 residues. Germline V lookup: CDR1 MDHEN, CDR2 SYDVKM. Full variable domain (remainder filled in from reference TRBV28 and TRBJ1-4): DVKVTQSSRYLVKRTGEKVFLECVQDMDHENMFWYRQDPGLGLRLIYFSYDVKMKEKGDIPEGYSVSREKKERFSLILESASTNQTSMYLCASSGVSNEKLFFGSGTQLSVL.

The table lists this clone with a few counts. J is TRBJ2-5 and V is TRBV6-5, with 7 positions matching TRBD1. The J call is in doubt because the DNA end fits TRBJ2-7 better. This CDR3 region has 13 residues. Germline V gene lookup returns CDR1 MNHEY and CDR2 SVGAGI. DNA for the CDR3: TGTGCCAGCAGTCAGGGACAGCTCTACGAGCAGTACTTC. Protein product: CASSQGQLYEQYF.

This sequence joins TRBV7-6 and TRBJ2-1; D is ambiguous. This CDR3 spans 12 amino acids. V dropped 1 base and J dropped 9 bases, with 7 bases sitting between them. CDR1 and CDR2 from the germline V gene are SGHVS and FNYEAQ. DNA of the CDR3: TGTGCCAGCAGCTTAGTAACTACTGAGCAGTTCTTC. It encodes CASSLVTTEQFF.

The table lists this clone with a few counts. The chain has TRBV12-2 and TRBJ2-5; TRBD1 is the table's D call and was not checked against the DNA. TRBV12-2 is a pseudogene. CDR3 length: 15 residues. CDR3 in DNA: TGTGCAAGTCGCTTAGCCGGACAGGTTCAAGAGACCCAGTACTTC. This gives the protein CASRLAGQVQETQYF.

The chain combines TRBV10-2 with TRBJ1-1, with TRBD1 as a possible D gene (6 bases). There are 12 residues in the CDR3. V was trimmed by 7 bases and J by 4 bases, leaving 10 bases between them. The V gene's germline CDR1 is WSHSY and CDR2 SAAADI. Written as DNA, the CDR3 is TGCGCCAGCACCAGGGGTGGCACTGAAGCTTTCTTT. It encodes CASTRGGTEAFF.